This record covers a single T cell receptor beta chain. Its matching antigen is unknown. The data were produced by immunoSEQ multiplex PCR, yet TCRdb's version contains in-frame clones alone and is incomplete. The sample has some 96,000 clones, around nine tenths seen once. This sample is drawn from a study of OX40 agonist ivuxolimab in advanced cancers. Study results and caveats: Antigen targets of the expanded peripheral T cells went undetermined. CD4+ and CD8+ blood T cells expanded clonally by week 6 at 0.1 to 3.0 mg/kg.

Sequencing was performed on CD4+ or CD8+ T cells sorted from blood, taken in a trial of the OX40 agonist ivuxolimab. This receptor was identified in an adult with an advanced solid tumor such as melanoma, head and neck, liver or kidney cancer.

The CDR3 here is CASSVDRKGEQFF. The CDR3, as DNA: TGCGCCAGCAGCGTCGACCGTAAAGGGGAGCAGTTCTTC. The rearrangement uses TRBV5-1 and TRBJ2-1; D is uncertain. The CDR3 length is 13 residues. Germline CDR1 SGHRS, CDR2 YFSETQ. V was clipped by 4 bases and J by 10 bases, with 15 bases between them.